This record concerns one TCR beta chain sequence. Its antigen is as yet unknown. The data derive from a study of OX40 agonist ivuxolimab in advanced cancers. On the study more broadly: The treatment was a fully human IgG2 OX40 agonist, ivuxolimab. Partial responses were observed in three patients, of whom one had hepatocellular carcinoma and two had cutaneous melanoma.

Repertoires were generated with immunoSEQ multiplex PCR, while TCRdb's copy carries only in-frame clones and drops some. This sample yields 70,000 or so clones, of which 70% to 90% are seen a single time; about 1.1% belongs to the top ten. Samples were taken at baseline and on day 1 of cycles 4 and 7. The CDR3 covers 13 residues. CDR1 and CDR2 (germline): MNHNS, SASEGT. J was trimmed by 5 bases and V by 6 bases; bases with no gene match: 2. Study-wide results and limits: At 0.1 to 3.0 mg/kg, clonal expansion of CD4+ and CD8+ blood T cells had occurred by week 6.

The origin of this receptor is an adult with an advanced solid tumor such as melanoma, head and neck, liver or kidney cancer. The material sequenced was CD4+ or CD8+ T cells sorted from blood, taken in a trial of the OX40 agonist ivuxolimab. The rearrangement uses TRBV6-1 and TRBJ2-5; TRBD1 matches 11 bases. The CDR3 protein is CASSRDRGETQYF. CDR3 sequence (DNA): TGTGCCAGCAGCCGGGACAGGGGGGAGACCCAGTACTTC.